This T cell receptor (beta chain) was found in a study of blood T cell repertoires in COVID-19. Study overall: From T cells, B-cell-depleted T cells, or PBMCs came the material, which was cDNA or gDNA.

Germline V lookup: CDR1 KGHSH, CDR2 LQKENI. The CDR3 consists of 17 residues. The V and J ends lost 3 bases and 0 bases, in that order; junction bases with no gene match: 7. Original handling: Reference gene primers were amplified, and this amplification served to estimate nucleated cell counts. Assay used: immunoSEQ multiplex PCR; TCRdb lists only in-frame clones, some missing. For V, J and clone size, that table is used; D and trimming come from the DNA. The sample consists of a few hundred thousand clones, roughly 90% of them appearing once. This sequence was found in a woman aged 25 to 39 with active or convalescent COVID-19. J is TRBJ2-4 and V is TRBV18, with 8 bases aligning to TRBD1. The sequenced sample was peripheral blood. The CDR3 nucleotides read TGTGCCAGCTCACCGCGACAGGGGATATTAGCCAAAAACATTCAGTACTTC. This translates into CASSPRQGILAKNIQYF. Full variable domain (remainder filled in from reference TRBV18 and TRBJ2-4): NAGVMQNPRHLVRRRGQEARLRCSPMKGHSHVYWYRQLPEEGLKFMVYLQKENIIDESGMPKERFSAEFPKEGPSILRIQQVVRGDSAAYFCASSPRQGILAKNIQYFGAGTRLSVL.